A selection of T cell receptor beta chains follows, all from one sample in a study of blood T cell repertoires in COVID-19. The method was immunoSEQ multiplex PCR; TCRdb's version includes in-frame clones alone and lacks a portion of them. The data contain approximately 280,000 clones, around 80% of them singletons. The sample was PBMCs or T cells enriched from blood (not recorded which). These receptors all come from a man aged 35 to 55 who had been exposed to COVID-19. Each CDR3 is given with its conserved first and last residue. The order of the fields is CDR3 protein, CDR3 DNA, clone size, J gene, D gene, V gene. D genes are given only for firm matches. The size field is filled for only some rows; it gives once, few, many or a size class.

CASSLGLVARRAGGTDTQYF	TGCGCCAGCAGCTTGGGTCTCGTCGCCCGGAGGGCCGGGGGGACAGATACGCAGTATTTT	-	TRBJ2-3	TRBD2	TRBV5-1
CASSPRQGAYEQYF	TGTGCCAGCAGCCCAAGACAGGGGGCCTACGAGCAGTACTTC	-	TRBJ2-7	TRBD1	TRBV7-3
CASSFLSGGGETQYF	TGTGCCAGCAGCTTCCTCAGCGGAGGTGGAGAGACCCAGTACTTC	-	TRBJ2-5	-	TRBV7-9
CASSQRGGRGSLTEAFF	TGTGCCAGCAGCCAAAGGGGTGGGCGGGGATCCCTGACGGAAGCTTTCTTT	once	TRBJ1-1	-	TRBV3-1/TRBV3-2
CASSHDRGYNEQFF	TGTGCCAGCAGCCATGACAGGGGATACAATGAGCAGTTCTTC	-	TRBJ2-1	TRBD1	TRBV9
CASSQASGGNEQFF	TGTGCCAGCAGCCAAGCGAGCGGGGGTAATGAGCAGTTCTTC	-	TRBJ2-1	TRBD2	TRBV4-2
CASSLQAGEQYF	TGTGCCAGCAGTTTGCAGGCGGGCGAGCAGTACTTC	-	TRBJ2-7	-	TRBV12-3/TRBV12-4
CASSLGQGLNEQFF	TGTGCCAGCAGCTTAGGGCAGGGTCTCAATGAGCAGTTCTTC	-	TRBJ2-1	-	TRBV7-3
CASGLGLTNTEAFF	TGTGCTAGTGGTTTGGGACTGACGAACACTGAAGCTTTCTTT	once	TRBJ1-1	-	TRBV12-5
CASSLKNIQYF	TGTGCCAGCAGCCTGAAAAACATTCAGTACTTC	-	TRBJ2-4	-	TRBV11-2
CASSLGLAGETQYF	TGTGCCAGCAGCCTGGGACTAGCGGGCGAGACCCAGTACTTC	-	TRBJ2-5	TRBD2	TRBV9
CASSELTDGNTIYF	TGTGCCAGCAGTGAATTAACAGACGGAAACACCATATATTTT	-	TRBJ1-3	-	TRBV25-1
CASSLSRDYEQYF	TGTGCCAGCAGCTTAAGCAGGGATTACGAGCAGTACTTC	-	TRBJ2-7	-	TRBV7-9
CASKLAPDTDTQYF	TGTGCCAGCAAGCTAGCGCCCGATACAGATACGCAGTATTTT	-	TRBJ2-3	-	TRBV5-8
CASSFGGAVDSPLHF	TGTGCCAGCAGCTTCGGGGGAGCGGTTGATTCACCCCTCCACTTT	-	TRBJ1-6	-	TRBV7-2
CAWSGQGGQPQHF	TGTGCCTGGAGTGGGCAGGGCGGTCAGCCCCAGCATTTT	-	TRBJ1-5	-	TRBV30
CASRPITIFDRSSTRGNLYGYTF	TGTGCCAGTAGGCCAATTACGATCTTCGACAGGAGTTCCACCCGAGGGAACTTATATGGCTACACCTTC	-	TRBJ1-2	-	TRBV19
CGSSTFSGNTIYF	TGTGGGAGCAGTACCTTCTCTGGAAACACCATATATTTT	-	TRBJ1-3	-	TRBV10-3
CATMVGTGGTNEKLFF	TGTGCCACCATGGTGGGGACAGGGGGCACTAATGAAAAACTGTTTTTT	-	TRBJ1-4	TRBD1	TRBV2
CASYYSGTTPFF	TGTGCCAGCTATTACTCCGGGACTACCCCGTTCTTC	-	TRBJ2-1	TRBD2	TRBV2
CSVAVATDTQYF	TGCAGCGTTGCTGTGGCCACAGATACGCAGTATTTT	-	TRBJ2-3	-	TRBV29-1
CASSRSGEQYF	TGTGCCAGCTCACGGAGTGGCGAGCAGTACTTC	-	TRBJ2-7	-	TRBV18
CSVGATNEKLFF	TGCAGCGTTGGAGCAACTAATGAAAAACTGTTTTTT	-	TRBJ1-4	-	TRBV29-1
CASMGTAGAGELFF	TGTGCCAGCATGGGGACAGCGGGAGCCGGGGAGCTGTTTTTT	-	TRBJ2-2	-	TRBV2
CASSRTTSGSAQYNEQFF	TGTGCCAGCAGCAGAACTACTAGCGGGAGCGCCCAATACAATGAGCAGTTCTTC	-	TRBJ2-1	TRBD2	TRBV7-8
CASSRLSRPGTYYNEQFF	TGTGCCAGCAGCCGCCTCTCGCGCCCAGGTACTTACTACAATGAGCAGTTCTTC	-	TRBJ2-1	-	TRBV3-1/TRBV3-2
CASSSRGGGNNEQFF	TGTGCCAGCAGCTCCCGTGGCGGGGGCAACAATGAGCAGTTCTTC	-	TRBJ2-1	-	TRBV11-2
CASQNKGAGPQHF	TGTGCCAGCCAGAATAAAGGGGCTGGGCCCCAGCATTTT	-	TRBJ1-5	-	TRBV12-3/TRBV12-4
CASSQVSGQGAYEQYF	TGCGCCAGCAGCCAAGTCTCGGGACAGGGGGCCTACGAGCAGTACTTC	many	TRBJ2-7	TRBD1	TRBV4-1
CASRSTGNYGYTF	TGTGCCAGCAGGTCCACAGGGAACTATGGCTACACCTTC	-	TRBJ1-2	-	TRBV6-5
CASSLVRTGLYGYTF	TGTGCCAGCAGTCTAGTTCGGACAGGCCTCTATGGCTACACCTTC	-	TRBJ1-2	TRBD1	TRBV7-9
CSVAVNYGYTF	TGCAGCGTTGCAGTTAACTATGGCTACACCTTC	-	TRBJ1-2	-	TRBV29-1
CASSWDREDYEQYF	TGTGCCAGCAGTTGGGACAGGGAGGATTACGAGCAGTACTTC	once	TRBJ2-7	TRBD1	TRBV6-5
CASSQDAQGAGTDTQYF	TGTGCCAGCAGCCAAGACGCTCAGGGGGCAGGCACAGATACGCAGTATTTT	-	TRBJ2-3	TRBD1	TRBV4-2
CASGRGIPTEQFF	TGTGCTAGTGGGCGAGGGATCCCCACAGAGCAGTTCTTC	-	TRBJ2-1	-	TRBV12-5
CASRTGQGRGYTF	TGTGCCAGTCGAACGGGACAAGGTCGTGGCTACACCTTC	-	TRBJ1-2	-	TRBV6-5
CASSIRTGYIEQFF	TGTGCCAGCAGTATAAGGACAGGGTACATTGAGCAGTTCTTC	-	TRBJ2-1	TRBD1	TRBV5-5
CATSSGRPYEQYF	TGTGCCACCAGCAGCGGGAGGCCCTACGAGCAGTACTTC	-	TRBJ2-7	TRBD2	TRBV15
CASLPLRGVRTQYF	TGTGCCAGCCTCCCCCTCAGGGGAGTGAGGACCCAGTACTTC	few	TRBJ2-5	-	TRBV2
CASRQTGRGQPQHF	TGTGCCAGCAGACAGACAGGGCGCGGTCAGCCCCAGCATTTT	-	TRBJ1-5	TRBD1	TRBV25-1
CASSAVASGRGNEQFF	TGTGCCAGCAGTGCGGTTGCTAGCGGGAGAGGAAATGAGCAGTTCTTC	-	TRBJ2-1	TRBD2	TRBV6-4
CASSWAPEEVLYEKLFF	TGTGCCAGCAGCTGGGCACCGGAGGAGGTGTTATATGAAAAACTGTTTTTT	-	TRBJ1-4	-	TRBV7-6
CASSQDRRADEKLFF	TGTGCCAGCAGCCAAGATCGGAGAGCGGATGAAAAACTGTTTTTT	-	TRBJ1-4	-	TRBV3-1/TRBV3-2
CASSVAGGNQPQHF	TGTGCCAGCAGCGTCGCAGGGGGCAATCAGCCCCAGCATTTT	-	TRBJ1-5	-	TRBV9
CASSQESIGVAGLAEQYF	TGTGCCAGCAGCCAAGAGAGCATCGGCGTAGCAGGGCTGGCCGAGCAGTACTTC	-	TRBJ2-7	-	TRBV3-1/TRBV3-2
CASSEYSLNTEAFF	TGTGCCAGCAGTGAATATTCCTTGAACACTGAAGCTTTCTTT	-	TRBJ1-1	-	TRBV25-1
CASSPMFGTANTGELFF	TGTGCCAGCTCACCGATGTTTGGGACAGCGAACACCGGGGAGCTGTTTTTT	-	TRBJ2-2	TRBD1	TRBV18
CSASPTGQPTLDGYTF	TGCAGTGCTAGTCCCACAGGACAGCCTACCTTAGATGGCTACACCTTC	-	TRBJ1-2	-	TRBV20-1
CASSPAGVSNEQFF	TGTGCCAGCAGCCCAGCGGGAGTCTCGAATGAGCAGTTCTTC	-	TRBJ2-1	TRBD2	TRBV7-3
CASSFRLAGRYNEQFF	TGTGCCAGCAGCTTCAGACTAGCGGGGAGGTACAATGAGCAGTTCTTC	-	TRBJ2-1	TRBD2	TRBV7-3
CASSPGGSSIQETQYF	TGTGCCAGCAGTCCCGGGGGTTCTAGCATACAAGAGACCCAGTACTTC	-	TRBJ2-5	-	TRBV28
CASSIRGSGSYNEQFF	TGTGCCAGCAGTATCCGGGGTTCGGGCTCCTACAATGAGCAGTTCTTC	-	TRBJ2-1	-	TRBV11-3
CASSLDGQGIDEQYF	TGTGCCAGCAGCTTAGACGGACAGGGGATCGACGAGCAGTACTTC	many	TRBJ2-7	TRBD1	TRBV11-2